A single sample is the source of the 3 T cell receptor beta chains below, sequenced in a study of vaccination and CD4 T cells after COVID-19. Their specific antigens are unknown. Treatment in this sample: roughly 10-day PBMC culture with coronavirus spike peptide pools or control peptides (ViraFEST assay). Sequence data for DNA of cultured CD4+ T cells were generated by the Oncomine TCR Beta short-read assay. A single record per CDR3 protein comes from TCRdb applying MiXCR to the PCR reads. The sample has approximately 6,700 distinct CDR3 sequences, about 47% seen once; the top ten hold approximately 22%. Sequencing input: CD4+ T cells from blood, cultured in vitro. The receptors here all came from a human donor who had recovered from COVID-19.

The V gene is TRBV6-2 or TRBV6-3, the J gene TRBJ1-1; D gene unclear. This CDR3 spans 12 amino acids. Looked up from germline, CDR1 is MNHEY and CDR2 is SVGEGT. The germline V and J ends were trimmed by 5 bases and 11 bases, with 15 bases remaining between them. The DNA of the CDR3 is TGTGCCAGCAGTACGGCGACGGCGGCGGCTTTCTTT. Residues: CASSTATAAAFF.

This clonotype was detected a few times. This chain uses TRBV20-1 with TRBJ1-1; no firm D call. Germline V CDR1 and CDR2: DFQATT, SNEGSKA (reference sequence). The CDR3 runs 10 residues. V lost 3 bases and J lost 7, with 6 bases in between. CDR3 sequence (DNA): TGCAGTGCTAGGGCGGTTGAAGCTTTCTTT. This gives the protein CSARAVEAFF.

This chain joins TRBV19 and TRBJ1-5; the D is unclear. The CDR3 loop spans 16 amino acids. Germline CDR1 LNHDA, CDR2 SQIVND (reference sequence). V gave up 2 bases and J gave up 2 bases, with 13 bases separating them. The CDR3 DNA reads TGTGCCAGTAGTATAAATGGTAGGAGAGGCAATCAGCCCCAGCATTTT. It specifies CASSINGRRGNQPQHF.